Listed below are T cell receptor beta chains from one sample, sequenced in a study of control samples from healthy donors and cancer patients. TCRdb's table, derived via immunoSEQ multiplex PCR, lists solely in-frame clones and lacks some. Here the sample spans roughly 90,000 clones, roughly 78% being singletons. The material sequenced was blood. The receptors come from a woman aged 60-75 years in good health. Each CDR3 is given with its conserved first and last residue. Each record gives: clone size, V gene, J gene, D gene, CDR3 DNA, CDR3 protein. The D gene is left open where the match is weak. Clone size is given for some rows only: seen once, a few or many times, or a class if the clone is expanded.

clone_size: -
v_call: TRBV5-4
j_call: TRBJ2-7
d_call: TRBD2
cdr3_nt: TGTGCCAGCTCCAGAGCGGGATACAACTACGAGCAGTACTTC
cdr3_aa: CASSRAGYNYEQYF

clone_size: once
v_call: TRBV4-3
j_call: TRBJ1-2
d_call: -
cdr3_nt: TGCGCCAGCAGCCAAGAAGGGGCTCCGATGGGAGCCTATGGCTACACCTTC
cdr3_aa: CASSQEGAPMGAYGYTF

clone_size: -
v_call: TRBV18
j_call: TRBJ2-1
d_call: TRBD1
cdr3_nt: TGTGCCAGCTCACCAACAGGGACAGGGGGCTACAATGAGCAGTTCTTC
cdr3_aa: CASSPTGTGGYNEQFF

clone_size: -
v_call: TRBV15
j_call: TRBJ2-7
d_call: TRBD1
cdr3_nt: TGTGCCACCAGCAGAGGGACACAGGGGTTTCTCTACGAGCAGTACTTC
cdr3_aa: CATSRGTQGFLYEQYF

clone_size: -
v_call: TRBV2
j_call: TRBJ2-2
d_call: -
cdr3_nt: TGTGCCAGCAGTGTGTTGGGAAAGGAGCTGTTTTTT
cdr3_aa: CASSVLGKELFF

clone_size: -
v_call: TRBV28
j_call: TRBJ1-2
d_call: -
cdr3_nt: TGTGCCAGCAGACCCCCCTATAACGCGGGGGGCGGCTACACCTTC
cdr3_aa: CASRPPYNAGGGYTF

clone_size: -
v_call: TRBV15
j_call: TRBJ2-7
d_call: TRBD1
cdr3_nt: TGTGCCACCAGCAGAGCCTGGGACAGCCTCGAGCAGTACTTC
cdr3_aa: CATSRAWDSLEQYF

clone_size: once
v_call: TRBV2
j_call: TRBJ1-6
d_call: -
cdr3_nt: TGTGCCAGCAGTGAGGTGGGGAGGTCTACCTATAATTCACCCCTCCACTTT
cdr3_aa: CASSEVGRSTYNSPLHF

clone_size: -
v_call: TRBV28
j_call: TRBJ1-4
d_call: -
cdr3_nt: TGTGCCAGCACCACGGGACTCCGTGAAAAACTGTTTTTT
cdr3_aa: CASTTGLREKLFF

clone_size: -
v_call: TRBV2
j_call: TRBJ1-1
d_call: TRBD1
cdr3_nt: TGTGCCAGCAGTGGTATAGGGGGCGCGAACACTGAAGCTTTCTTT
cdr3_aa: CASSGIGGANTEAFF

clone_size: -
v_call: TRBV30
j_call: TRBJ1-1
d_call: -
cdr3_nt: TGTGCCTGGAGAATTGGGGACCAGAACACTGAAGCTTTCTTT
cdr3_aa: CAWRIGDQNTEAFF

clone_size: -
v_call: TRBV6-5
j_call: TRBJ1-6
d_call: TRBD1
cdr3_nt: TGTGCCAGCAGTTACCACGGACAGGATAATTCACCCCTCCACTTT
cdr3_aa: CASSYHGQDNSPLHF

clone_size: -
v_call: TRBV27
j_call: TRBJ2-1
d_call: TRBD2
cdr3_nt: TGTGCCACCGCTACGCGGGGGGGTTCCTACAATGAGCAGTTCTTC
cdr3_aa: CATATRGGSYNEQFF

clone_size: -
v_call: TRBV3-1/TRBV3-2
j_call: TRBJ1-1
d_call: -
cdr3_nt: TGTGCCAGCAGTCGGAAGGAAATGAACACTGAAGCTTTCTTT
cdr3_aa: CASSRKEMNTEAFF

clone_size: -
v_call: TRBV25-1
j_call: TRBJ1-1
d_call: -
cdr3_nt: TGTGCCAGCAGGTCGAGGGACGAGGGGCTTAACACTGAAGCTTTCTTT
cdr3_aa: CASRSRDEGLNTEAFF

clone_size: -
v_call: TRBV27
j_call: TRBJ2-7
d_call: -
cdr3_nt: TGTGCCAGCAGTTCTAGAAACTACGAGCAGTACTTC
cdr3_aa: CASSSRNYEQYF

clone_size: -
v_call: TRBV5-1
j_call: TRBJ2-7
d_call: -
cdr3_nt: TGCGCCAGCAGCTGGGATCCGGGACTCGCCTCCTACGAGCAGTACTTC
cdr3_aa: CASSWDPGLASYEQYF

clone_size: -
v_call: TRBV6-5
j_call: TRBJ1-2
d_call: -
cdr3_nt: TGTGCCAGCTTCTCCAATGGCTACACCTTC
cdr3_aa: CASFSNGYTF

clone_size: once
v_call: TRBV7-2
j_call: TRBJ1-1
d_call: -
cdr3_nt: TGTGCCAGCAGTCCAGGATCGACACGGGCGAACACTGAAGCTTTCTTT
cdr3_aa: CASSPGSTRANTEAFF

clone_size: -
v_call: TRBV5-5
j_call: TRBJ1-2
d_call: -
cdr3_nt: TGTGCCAGCAGCTCCGGGACGGTGGGCGGCTACACCTTC
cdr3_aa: CASSSGTVGGYTF

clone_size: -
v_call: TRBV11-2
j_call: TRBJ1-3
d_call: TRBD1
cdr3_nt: TGTGCCAGCAGCTTGACGGGACAGAGCTCTGGAAACACCATATATTTT
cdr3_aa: CASSLTGQSSGNTIYF

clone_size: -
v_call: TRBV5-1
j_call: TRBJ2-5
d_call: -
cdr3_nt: TGCGCCAGCAGCTTGGGGAGGGGGCGAGAGACCCAGTACTTC
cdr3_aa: CASSLGRGRETQYF

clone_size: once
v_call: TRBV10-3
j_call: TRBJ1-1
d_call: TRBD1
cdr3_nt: TGTGCCATCAGTGAGTCGGGACAGACTAACACTGAAGCTTTCTTT
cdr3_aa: CAISESGQTNTEAFF

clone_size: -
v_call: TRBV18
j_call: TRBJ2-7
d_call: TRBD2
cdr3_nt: TGTGCCAGCTCACTCCTAGCGGGAGTTGCGGTCGAGCAGTACTTC
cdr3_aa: CASSLLAGVAVEQYF

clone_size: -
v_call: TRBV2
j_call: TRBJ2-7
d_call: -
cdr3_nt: TGTGCCAGCAGTGACCAGGGGATCTACGAGCAGTACTTC
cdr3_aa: CASSDQGIYEQYF

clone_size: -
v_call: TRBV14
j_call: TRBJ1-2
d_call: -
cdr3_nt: TGTGCCAGCAGCCTTATCGGAGACGGTGGCTACACCTTC
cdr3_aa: CASSLIGDGGYTF

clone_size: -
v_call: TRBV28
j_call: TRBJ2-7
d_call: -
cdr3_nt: TGTGCCAGCAGTGGGCGAGGGGCCTCCCCAACCTACGAGCAGTACTTC
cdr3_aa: CASSGRGASPTYEQYF

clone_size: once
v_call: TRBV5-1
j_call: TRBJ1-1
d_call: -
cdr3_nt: TGCGCCAGCAGCTTGGCAGGGCTGGGCACTGAAGCTTTCTTT
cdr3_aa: CASSLAGLGTEAFF

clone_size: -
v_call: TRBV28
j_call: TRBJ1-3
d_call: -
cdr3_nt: TGTGCCAGCAGCTCCCCCCAGGGCACTTTTGGAAACACCATATATTTT
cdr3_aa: CASSSPQGTFGNTIYF

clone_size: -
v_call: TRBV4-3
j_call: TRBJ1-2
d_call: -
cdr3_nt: TGCGCCAGCAGCCAAGATAGTAGAGGCTACACCTTC
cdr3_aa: CASSQDSRGYTF

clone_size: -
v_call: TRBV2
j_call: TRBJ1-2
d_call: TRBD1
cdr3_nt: TGTGCCAGCATCGGACAGGGAATCTATGGCTACACCTTC
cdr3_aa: CASIGQGIYGYTF

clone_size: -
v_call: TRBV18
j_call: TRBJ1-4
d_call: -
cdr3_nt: TGTGCCAGCTCACCAGAAATAGCTACTAATGAAAAACTGTTTTTT
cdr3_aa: CASSPEIATNEKLFF

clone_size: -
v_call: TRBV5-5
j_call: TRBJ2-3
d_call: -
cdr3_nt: TGTGCCAGCAGCTTGTTGGGCAGCACAGATACGCAGTATTTT
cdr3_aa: CASSLLGSTDTQYF

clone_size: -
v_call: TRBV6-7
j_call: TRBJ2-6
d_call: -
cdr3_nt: TGTGCCAGCAGTTACTCGCCATTAGGGGAGTCTGGGGCCAACGTCCTGACTTTC
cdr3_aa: CASSYSPLGESGANVLTF

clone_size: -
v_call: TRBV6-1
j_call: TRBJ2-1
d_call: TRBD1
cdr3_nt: TGTGCCAGCAGTGAAGCAGGGACAGGGCACAATGAGCAGTTCTTC
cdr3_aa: CASSEAGTGHNEQFF

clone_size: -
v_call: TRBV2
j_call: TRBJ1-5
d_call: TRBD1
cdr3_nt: TGTGCCAGCAGAGCCGACAGGGGGCCTAACCAGCCCCAGCATTTT
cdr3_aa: CASRADRGPNQPQHF

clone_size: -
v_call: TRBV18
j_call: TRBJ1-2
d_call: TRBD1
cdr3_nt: TGTGCCAGCTCACCCCGGAGGACAGGGACTAACTATGGCTACACCTTC
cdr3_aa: CASSPRRTGTNYGYTF

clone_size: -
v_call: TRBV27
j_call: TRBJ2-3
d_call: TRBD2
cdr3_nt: TGTGCCAGCAGTCTCCGAGCGGGAAGGGCAGATACGCAGTATTTT
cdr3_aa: CASSLRAGRADTQYF

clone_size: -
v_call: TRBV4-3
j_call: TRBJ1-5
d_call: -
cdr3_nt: TGCGCCAGCAGCCAAGGCGGGGCCGGGAGTCAGCCCCAGCATTTT
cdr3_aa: CASSQGGAGSQPQHF

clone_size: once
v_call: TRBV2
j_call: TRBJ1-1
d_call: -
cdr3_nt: TGTGCCAGCAGTGATGAGGGATCCCGCACTGAAGCTTTCTTT
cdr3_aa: CASSDEGSRTEAFF